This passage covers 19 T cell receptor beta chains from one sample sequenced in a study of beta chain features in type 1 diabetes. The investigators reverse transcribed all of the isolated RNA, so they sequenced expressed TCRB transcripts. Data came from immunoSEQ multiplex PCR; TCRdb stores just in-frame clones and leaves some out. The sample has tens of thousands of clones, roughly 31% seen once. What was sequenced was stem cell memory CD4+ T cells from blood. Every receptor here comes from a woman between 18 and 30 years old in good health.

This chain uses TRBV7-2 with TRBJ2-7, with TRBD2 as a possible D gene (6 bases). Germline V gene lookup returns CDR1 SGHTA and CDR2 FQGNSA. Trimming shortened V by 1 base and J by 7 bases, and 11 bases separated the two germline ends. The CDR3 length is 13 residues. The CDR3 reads CASSLDWREEQYF. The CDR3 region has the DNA TGTGCCAGCAGCTTAGACTGGAGGGAAGAGCAGTACTTC.

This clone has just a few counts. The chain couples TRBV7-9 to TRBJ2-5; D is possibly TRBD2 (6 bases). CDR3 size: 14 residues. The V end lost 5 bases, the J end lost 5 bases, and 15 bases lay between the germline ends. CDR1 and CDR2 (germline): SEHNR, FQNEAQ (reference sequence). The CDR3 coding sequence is TGTGCCAGCAGCCCCGGGTTAGCGGTGGAGACCCAGTACTTC. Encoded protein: CASSPGLAVETQYF.

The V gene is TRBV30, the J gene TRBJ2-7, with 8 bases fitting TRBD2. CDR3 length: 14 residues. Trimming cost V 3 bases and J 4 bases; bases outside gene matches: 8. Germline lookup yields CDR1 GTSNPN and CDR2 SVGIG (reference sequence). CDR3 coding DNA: TGTGCCTGGAGCCCCGGGACTAGTACGTACGAGCAGTACTTC. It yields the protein CAWSPGTSTYEQYF.

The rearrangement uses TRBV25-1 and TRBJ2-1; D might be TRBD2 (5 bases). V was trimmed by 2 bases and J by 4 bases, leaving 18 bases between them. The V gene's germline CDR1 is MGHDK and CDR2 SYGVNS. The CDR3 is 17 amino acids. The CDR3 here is CASSEVPRAGTYNEQFF. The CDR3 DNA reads TGTGCCAGCAGTGAAGTCCCCCGGGCGGGTACGTACAATGAGCAGTTCTTC.

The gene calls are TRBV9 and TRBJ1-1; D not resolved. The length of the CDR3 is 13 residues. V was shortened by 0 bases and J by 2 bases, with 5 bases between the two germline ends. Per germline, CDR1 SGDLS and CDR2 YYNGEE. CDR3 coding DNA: TGTGCCAGCAGCGTAGAGCCCAACACTGAAGCTTTCTTT. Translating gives CASSVEPNTEAFF.

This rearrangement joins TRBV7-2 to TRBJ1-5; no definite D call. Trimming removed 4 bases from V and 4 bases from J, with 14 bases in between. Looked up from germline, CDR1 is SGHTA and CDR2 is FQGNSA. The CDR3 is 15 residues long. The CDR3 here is CASSYTPGTNQPQHF. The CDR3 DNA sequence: TGTGCCAGCAGCTACACTCCGGGAACAAATCAGCCCCAGCATTTT.

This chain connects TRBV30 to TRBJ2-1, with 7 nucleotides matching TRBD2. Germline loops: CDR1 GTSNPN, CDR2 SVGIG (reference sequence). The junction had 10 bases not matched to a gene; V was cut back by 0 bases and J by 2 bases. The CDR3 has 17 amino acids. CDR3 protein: CAWSVFVWGGTYNEQFF. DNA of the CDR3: TGTGCCTGGAGTGTATTCGTCTGGGGGGGGACCTACAATGAGCAGTTCTTC.

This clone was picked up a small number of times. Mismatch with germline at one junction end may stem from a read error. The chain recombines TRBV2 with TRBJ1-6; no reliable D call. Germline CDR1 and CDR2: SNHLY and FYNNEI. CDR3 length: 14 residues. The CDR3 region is CASSVTEYTSPLHF. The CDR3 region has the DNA TGTGCCAGCAGTGTTACAGAATATACTTCACCCCTCCACTTT.

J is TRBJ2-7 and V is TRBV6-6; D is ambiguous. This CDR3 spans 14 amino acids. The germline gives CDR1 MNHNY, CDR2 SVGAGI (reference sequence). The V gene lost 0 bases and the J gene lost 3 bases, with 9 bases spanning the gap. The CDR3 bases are TGTGCCAGCAGTTACTCGTCGGCAGGCTACGAGCAGTACTTC. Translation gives CASSYSSAGYEQYF.

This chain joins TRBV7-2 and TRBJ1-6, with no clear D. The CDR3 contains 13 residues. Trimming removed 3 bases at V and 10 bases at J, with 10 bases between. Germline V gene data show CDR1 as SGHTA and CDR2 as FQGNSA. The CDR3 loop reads CASSFPPESPLHF. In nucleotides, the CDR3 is TGTGCCAGCAGCTTCCCGCCGGAGTCACCCCTCCACTTT.

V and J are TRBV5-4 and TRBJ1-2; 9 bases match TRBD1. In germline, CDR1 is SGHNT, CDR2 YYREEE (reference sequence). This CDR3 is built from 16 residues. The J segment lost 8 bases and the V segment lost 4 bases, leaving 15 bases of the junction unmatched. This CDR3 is CASSARDRVLKEGYTF. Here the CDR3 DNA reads TGTGCCAGCAGCGCCCGGGACAGGGTGTTGAAAGAAGGCTACACCTTC.

The CDR3 here is CASSLGGRGYNEQFF. As DNA, the CDR3 is TGTGCCAGCAGCTTGGGCGGGAGGGGGTACAATGAGCAGTTCTTC. This chain links TRBV11-3 with TRBJ2-1, with 9 bases fitting TRBD2. V trimming: 3 bases; J trimming: 4 bases; junction bases outside the gene matches: 4. CDR3 length: 15 residues. Germline V lookup: CDR1 SGHNT, CDR2 YENEEA.

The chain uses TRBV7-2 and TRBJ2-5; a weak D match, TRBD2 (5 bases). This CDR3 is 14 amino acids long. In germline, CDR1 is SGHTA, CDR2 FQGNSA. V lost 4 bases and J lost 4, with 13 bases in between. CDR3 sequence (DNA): TGTGCCAGCAGCTCAGAACTAGGGTTAGAGACCCAGTACTTC. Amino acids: CASSSELGLETQYF.

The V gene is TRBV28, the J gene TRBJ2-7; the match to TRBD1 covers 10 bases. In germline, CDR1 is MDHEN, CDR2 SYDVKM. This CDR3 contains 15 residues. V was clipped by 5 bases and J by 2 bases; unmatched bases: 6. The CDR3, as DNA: TGTGCCAGCAGTACCCCCGGGACAGGGGCCTACGAGCAGTACTTC. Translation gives CASSTPGTGAYEQYF.

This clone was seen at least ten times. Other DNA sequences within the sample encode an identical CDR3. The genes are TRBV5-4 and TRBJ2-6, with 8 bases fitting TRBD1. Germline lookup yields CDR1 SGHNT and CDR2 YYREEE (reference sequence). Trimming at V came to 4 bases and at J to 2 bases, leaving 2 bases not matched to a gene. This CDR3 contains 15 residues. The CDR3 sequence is CASSLQGAGANVLTF. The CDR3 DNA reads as TGTGCCAGCAGCCTACAGGGGGCTGGGGCCAACGTCCTGACTTTC.

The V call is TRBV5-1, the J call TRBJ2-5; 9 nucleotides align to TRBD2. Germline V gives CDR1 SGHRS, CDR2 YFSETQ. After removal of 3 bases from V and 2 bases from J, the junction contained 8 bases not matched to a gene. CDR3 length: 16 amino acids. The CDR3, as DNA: TGCGCCAGCAGCTGGGGGTCTAGCGGGAAGCAAGAGACCCAGTACTTC. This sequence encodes CASSWGSSGKQETQYF. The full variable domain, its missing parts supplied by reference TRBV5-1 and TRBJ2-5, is KAGVTQTPRYLIKTRGQQVTLSCSPISGHRSVSWYQQTPGQGLQFLFEYFSETQRNKGNFPGRFSGRQFSNSRSEMNVSTLELGDSALYLCASSWGSSGKQETQYFGPGTRLLVL.

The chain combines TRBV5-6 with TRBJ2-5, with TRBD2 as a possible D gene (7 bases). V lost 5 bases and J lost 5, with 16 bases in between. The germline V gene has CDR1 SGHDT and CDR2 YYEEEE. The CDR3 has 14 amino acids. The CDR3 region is CASSSRGGLETQYF. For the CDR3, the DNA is TGTGCCAGCAGTTCGAGGGGGGGTCTGGAGACCCAGTACTTC.

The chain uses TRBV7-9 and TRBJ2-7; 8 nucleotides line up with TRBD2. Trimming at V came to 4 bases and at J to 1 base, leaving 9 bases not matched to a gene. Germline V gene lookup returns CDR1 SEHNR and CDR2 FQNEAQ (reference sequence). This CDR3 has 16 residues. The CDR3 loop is CASSSGSGSISYEQYF. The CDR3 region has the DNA TGTGCCAGCAGCTCCGGGAGCGGGAGCATATCCTACGAGCAGTACTTC.

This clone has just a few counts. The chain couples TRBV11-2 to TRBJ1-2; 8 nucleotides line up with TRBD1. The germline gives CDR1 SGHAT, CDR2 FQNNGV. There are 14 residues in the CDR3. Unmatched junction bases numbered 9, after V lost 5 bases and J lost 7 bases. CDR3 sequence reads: CASSPSAGGRGYTF. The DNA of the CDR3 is TGTGCCAGCAGCCCAAGCGCAGGGGGCCGTGGCTACACCTTC.